These 32 T cell receptor beta chains originate from one sample sequenced in a study of blood T cell repertoires in COVID-19. Sequencing used immunoSEQ multiplex PCR; TCRdb keeps in-frame clones, though not all of them. The repertoire has about 88,000 clones, approximately 91% of them found once; the top ten carry approximately 1.8%. Sequenced: peripheral blood. These receptors all stem from a man between 60 and 70 years old with acute or convalescent COVID-19.

This chain uses TRBV5-4 with TRBJ2-5; the D gene is possibly TRBD2 (5 bases). The CDR3 runs 14 residues. Trimming took 2 bases from V and 4 from J, leaving 12 bases between them. Per germline, CDR1 SGHNT and CDR2 YYREEE (reference sequence). The CDR3 sequence is CASSFGGGTETQYF. CDR3 bases: TGTGCCAGCAGCTTCGGCGGAGGCACAGAGACCCAGTACTTC.

This chain connects TRBV19 to TRBJ2-1; 10 bases match TRBD2. The trim removed 7 bases at V and 4 bases at J, leaving 7 bases unmatched. Germline V lookup: CDR1 LNHDA, CDR2 SQIVND (reference sequence). This CDR3 contains 15 residues. CDR3 DNA sequence: TGTGCCAGTAACAAGCGGGAGGGCCTATACAATGAGCAGTTCTTC. This translates into CASNKREGLYNEQFF. The full variable domain, its missing parts supplied by reference TRBV19 and TRBJ2-1, is DGGITQSPKYLFRKEGQNVTLSCEQNLNHDAMYWYRQDPGQGLRLIYYSQIVNDFQKGDIAEGYSVSREKKESFPLTVTSAQKNPTAFYLCASNKREGLYNEQFFGPGTRLTVL.

This rearrangement joins TRBV18 to TRBJ2-1, with TRBD2 matching over 10 bases. Germline lookup yields CDR1 KGHSH and CDR2 LQKENI. This CDR3 is 17 amino acids long. V lost 2 bases and J lost 5; bases outside the gene matches: 9. The CDR3 DNA sequence: TGTGCCAGCTCACCATGGGCTAGCGGGAGTTCCCACAATGAGCAGTTCTTC. Amino acids: CASSPWASGSSHNEQFF.

This clone has more than one count but fewer than ten. The CDR3 region has the DNA TGCGCCAGCCGACCCCCCAGGGCGCAAACTTTAACCGGGGAGCTGTTTTTT. Residues: CASRPPRAQTLTGELFF. The chain has TRBV5-1 and TRBJ2-2; perhaps TRBD1 as D (5 bases). The ends were cut back, 7 bases at V and 5 bases at J, with 24 bases in the middle. CDR1 SGHRS and CDR2 YFSETQ come from the germline V gene. The CDR3 contains 17 residues.

The table lists this clone with a few counts. The chain couples TRBV5-1 to TRBJ2-5, with D possibly TRBD2 on 7 matching bases. The CDR3 runs 16 residues. The V end lost 0 bases, the J end lost 5 bases, and 17 bases lay between the germline ends. Germline lookup yields CDR1 SGHRS and CDR2 YFSETQ. The CDR3 sequence is CASSLDAREGGETQYF. In DNA, the CDR3 is TGCGCCAGCAGCTTGGATGCCAGGGAGGGGGGTGAGACCCAGTACTTC.

This chain uses TRBV18 with TRBJ1-4; 7 bases map to TRBD1. Germline values: CDR1 KGHSH, CDR2 LQKENI. The CDR3 spans 17 residues. With 4 bases clipped from V and 2 bases from J, the junction kept 10 bases outside the gene matches. CDR3 residues: CASSHPKTGVTNEKLFF. The DNA of the CDR3 is TGTGCCAGCTCACACCCTAAAACAGGGGTTACTAATGAAAAACTGTTTTTT. The full variable domain, in which reference TRBV18 and TRBJ1-4 provide the parts outside the CDR3, is NAGVMQNPRHLVRRRGQEARLRCSPMKGHSHVYWYRQLPEEGLKFMVYLQKENIIDESGMPKERFSAEFPKEGPSILRIQQVVRGDSAAYFCASSHPKTGVTNEKLFFGSGTQLSVL.

The genes are TRBV3-1 (or the pseudogene TRBV3-2) and TRBJ2-7; TRBD1 agrees at 7 bases. V lost 2 bases and J lost 1; bases outside the gene matches: 8. Germline assignment: CDR1 LGHDT and CDR2 YNNKEL (reference sequence). There are 16 residues in the CDR3. The CDR3 spells CASSQRRTGQSYEQYF. The CDR3 bases are TGTGCCAGCAGCCAACGGAGGACAGGACAATCCTACGAGCAGTACTTC.

This clone was counted once. CDR3 sequence (DNA): TGTGCCAGCAGCGAGGGACTAGCGGGATATGAGACCCAGTACTTC. The encoded protein is CASSEGLAGYETQYF. This chain uses TRBV9 with TRBJ2-5; 13 bases map to TRBD2. Trimming at V came to 3 bases and at J to 5 bases, leaving 4 bases not matched to a gene. From germline, CDR1 is SGDLS and CDR2 YYNGEE. The CDR3 has 15 residues.

The gene calls are TRBV9 and TRBJ1-1, with D tentatively TRBD1 (5 bases). This CDR3 has 15 amino acids. The V gene lost 4 bases and the J gene lost 0 bases, with 13 bases spanning the gap. CDR1 SGDLS and CDR2 YYNGEE come from the germline V gene. The CDR3 DNA is TGTGCCAGCAGCACAGCAGGGAATCTGAACACTGAAGCTTTCTTT. Translated, it gives CASSTAGNLNTEAFF.

The rearrangement uses TRBV13 and TRBJ2-1; D ambiguous. Germline loops: CDR1 PRHDT, CDR2 FYEKMQ (reference sequence). V lost 2 bases and J 2 bases, leaving 4 bases between the germline ends. The CDR3 runs 13 residues. The CDR3 nucleotides read TGTGCCAGCAGCTTACGTGCCTACAATGAGCAGTTCTTC. This translates into CASSLRAYNEQFF.

The sample holds one count of this clone. V usage is TRBV6-2 or TRBV6-3 and J usage is TRBJ1-2, with D unresolved. This CDR3 spans 13 amino acids. Germline CDR1 MNHEY, CDR2 SVGEGT. The ends were cut back, 5 bases at V and 1 base at J, with 8 bases in the middle. CDR3 sequence reads: CASSLQHNYGYTF. Written as DNA, the CDR3 is TGTGCCAGCAGTCTACAGCATAACTATGGCTACACCTTC.

To note about this clone: Distinct nucleotide sequences in the sample also encode this CDR3. The rearrangement links TRBV19 to TRBJ2-1, with 11 bases matching TRBD2. The germline gives CDR1 LNHDA, CDR2 SQIVND (reference sequence). J gave up 7 bases and V 6 bases, and 5 bases lay outside the gene matches. This CDR3 has 14 amino acids. CDR3 protein: CASRNLAGGNEQFF. The CDR3 region has the DNA TGTGCCAGTAGGAATCTAGCGGGAGGAAATGAGCAGTTCTTC.

This rearrangement joins TRBV2 to TRBJ2-7, with TRBD2 matching 14 bases. Germline loops: CDR1 SNHLY, CDR2 FYNNEI. The V and J ends lost 6 bases and 4 bases, in that order; junction bases with no gene match: 8. The CDR3 runs to 16 residues. CDR3 coding DNA: TGTGCCAGCAGGGTTGGACTAGCGGGAGGAACATACGAGCAGTACTTC. It is translated as CASRVGLAGGTYEQYF.

This clone occurred a few times. The chain joins TRBV6-2 or TRBV6-3 to TRBJ2-3; TRBD2 matches at 9 bases. V was pared by 2 bases and J by 2 bases, with 8 bases of the junction left unmatched. CDR3 length equals 17 residues. Per the germline V gene, CDR1 is MNHEY and CDR2 is SVGEGT. The CDR3, as DNA: TGTGCCAGCAGTTACCCCGGGCTAGCGGGACCCACAGATACGCAGTATTTT. Its protein product is CASSYPGLAGPTDTQYF.

The rearrangement uses TRBV4-2 and TRBJ1-1, with D maybe TRBD1 (6 bases). The CDR3 runs to 15 residues. Germline values: CDR1 LGHNA, CDR2 YNFKEQ. Trimming removed 6 bases from V and 3 bases from J, with 17 bases in between. The CDR3 is CASRLSGAEDTEAFF. The CDR3 nucleotides read TGTGCCAGCAGATTATCAGGGGCCGAGGACACTGAAGCTTTCTTT.

The chain employs TRBV28 and TRBJ2-7, with D tentatively TRBD2 (5 bases). The ends were cut back, 3 bases at V and 0 bases at J, with 9 bases in the middle. Germline CDR1 is MDHEN and CDR2 is SYDVKM. The CDR3 covers 14 residues. The CDR3 region is CASSFPGSSYEQYF. The CDR3 DNA is TGTGCCAGCAGTTTCCCGGGGAGCTCCTACGAGCAGTACTTC.

The chain joins TRBV6-5 to TRBJ2-2; 8 nucleotides line up with TRBD2. Germline V gives CDR1 MNHEY, CDR2 SVGAGI. The CDR3 runs to 15 residues. Germline trimming cut 7 bases from V and 2 bases from J; bases unmatched to any gene: 6. CDR3 sequence reads: CASIRTSFNTGELFF. DNA of the CDR3: TGTGCCAGCATTAGGACTAGCTTTAACACCGGGGAGCTGTTTTTT.

CDR3 coding DNA: TGTGCCAGCTCAACGAGCGGGAGGTACAATGAGCAGTTCTTC. It specifies CASSTSGRYNEQFF. The chain couples TRBV18 to TRBJ2-1, with 9 bases aligning to TRBD2. CDR1 is KGHSH and CDR2 is LQKENI in the germline V gene. V dropped 5 bases and J dropped 4; count of bases not matched to a gene: 3. CDR3 length equals 14 residues.

This sequence joins TRBV7-8 and TRBJ2-3; 7 positions agree with TRBD2. Trimming cost V 5 bases and J 0 bases; bases outside gene matches: 5. CDR3 length: 15 amino acids. Germline-derived CDR1 and CDR2 are SGHVS and FQNEAQ. For the CDR3, the DNA is TGTGCCAGCAGCCCTTGGCGGGGGAGCACAGATACGCAGTATTTT. Its protein is CASSPWRGSTDTQYF. Looking up the rest from reference TRBV7-8 and TRBJ2-3 gives the full variable domain: GAGVSQSPRYKVAKRGQDVALRCDPISGHVSLFWYQQALGQGPEFLTYFQNEAQLDKSGLPSDRFFAERPEGSVSTLKIQRTQQEDSAVYLCASSPWRGSTDTQYFGPGTRLTVL.

The J gene is TRBJ2-1, the V gene TRBV20-1; 7 bases map to TRBD2. This CDR3 spans 18 amino acids. Per the germline V gene, CDR1 is DFQATT and CDR2 is SNEGSKA (reference sequence). V gave up 3 bases and J gave up 0 bases; unmatched junction bases: 14. The CDR3, as DNA: TGCAGTGCTAGTGATGATACTGGCGGGAGAGGCTCCTACAATGAGCAGTTCTTC. Residues: CSASDDTGGRGSYNEQFF.

J is TRBJ1-1 and V is TRBV5-4; D gene unclear. The CDR3 is made up of 14 amino acids. Germline assignment: CDR1 SGHNT and CDR2 YYREEE (reference sequence). V shed 4 bases and J shed 4 bases, with 14 bases lying between them. DNA for the CDR3: TGTGCCAGCAGCCGGACTCCCGATTCCACTGAAGCTTTCTTT. This translates into CASSRTPDSTEAFF.

This sequence joins TRBV30 and TRBJ1-5, with a weak D call TRBD1 (5 bases). V was cut by 0 bases and J by 6 bases, with 15 bases left in between. Looked up from germline, CDR1 is GTSNPN and CDR2 is SVGIG (reference sequence). The CDR3 runs 15 residues. The CDR3 DNA follows: TGTGCCTGGAGTGTAGAAGGGGCGTATGGTCAGCCCCAGCATTTT. Amino acid sequence: CAWSVEGAYGQPQHF. Full variable domain (remainder filled in from reference TRBV30 and TRBJ1-5): SQTIHQWPATLVQPVGSPLSLECTVEGTSNPNLYWYRQAAGRGLQLLFYSVGIGQISSEVPQNLSASRPQDRQFILSSKKLLLSDSGFYLCAWSVEGAYGQPQHFGDGTRLSIL.

The rearrangement links TRBV9 to TRBJ2-7, with a weak D call TRBD2 (5 bases). CDR1 and CDR2 from the germline V gene are SGDLS and YYNGEE. The V end was cut by 2 bases, the J end by 7 bases, with 13 bases between. CDR3 length: 13 residues. CDR3 coding DNA: TGTGCCAGCAGCGTCGATGTCGGGGAAGAGCAGTACTTC. This encodes CASSVDVGEEQYF.

The J gene is TRBJ2-7, the V gene TRBV4-2, with a tentative D call TRBD2 (5 bases). Looked up from germline, CDR1 is LGHNA and CDR2 is YNFKEQ. The CDR3 is made up of 14 amino acids. The ends were cut back, 1 base at V and 3 bases at J, with 10 bases in the middle. CDR3 in amino acids: CASSQVGANYEQYF. The CDR3 DNA reads TGTGCCAGCAGCCAAGTGGGAGCAAACTACGAGCAGTACTTC.

The chain employs TRBV11-3 and TRBJ2-1; a possible D gene is TRBD1 (6 bases). The CDR3 loop spans 16 amino acids. Looked up from germline, CDR1 is SGHNT and CDR2 is YENEEA. V was pared by 4 bases and J by 0 bases, with 13 bases between. The CDR3 region is CASSSRGGSSYNEQFF. The CDR3 DNA reads as TGTGCCAGCAGCTCCAGGGGTGGGAGCTCCTACAATGAGCAGTTCTTC. Full variable domain (remainder filled in from reference TRBV11-3 and TRBJ2-1): EAGVVQSPRYKIIEKKQPVAFWCNPISGHNTLYWYLQNLGQGPELLIRYENEEAVDDSQLPKDRFSAERLKGVDSTLKIQPAELGDSAVYLCASSSRGGSSYNEQFFGPGTRLTVL.

The rearrangement joins TRBV23-1 to TRBJ2-2; 9 nucleotides match TRBD1. TRBV23-1 is assigned to the ORF class and has an uncertain function. V shed 0 bases, J shed 1 base, and the junction held 12 bases outside the gene matches. The length of the CDR3 is 20 residues. CDR3 nucleotide sequence: TGCGCCAGCAGTCAATCTTCAATTGGACAGGGGAGTCGGAACACCGGGGAGCTGTTTTTT. Translation: CASSQSSIGQGSRNTGELFF.

The chain couples TRBV11-3 to TRBJ2-7; the match to TRBD2 covers 12 bases. This CDR3 spans 17 amino acids. Per the germline V gene, CDR1 is SGHNT and CDR2 is YENEEA. With 6 bases clipped from V and 3 bases from J, the junction kept 12 bases outside the gene matches. The CDR3 DNA reads TGTGCCAGCAGGCCGGGACTAGCGGGTGGGGGGAGCTACGAGCAGTACTTC. Translation: CASRPGLAGGGSYEQYF.

The chain joins TRBV14 to TRBJ2-2; TRBD1 aligns across 7 bases. The CDR3 runs 19 residues. Germline CDR1 SGHDN, CDR2 FVKESK. V was clipped by 2 bases and J by 2 bases; unmatched bases: 14. In DNA, the CDR3 is TGTGCCAGCAGCCAAACAATCCACCTAGGGACAGCCAACACCGGGGAGCTGTTTTTT. Its translation: CASSQTIHLGTANTGELFF. The full variable domain, with the rest looked up from reference TRBV14 and TRBJ2-2, is EAGVTQFPSHSVIEKGQTVTLRCDPISGHDNLYWYRRVMGKEIKFLLHFVKESKQDESGMPNNRFLAERTGGTYSTLKVQPAELEDSGVYFCASSQTIHLGTANTGELFFGEGSRLTVL.

V is TRBV6-5 and J is TRBJ2-7, with 7 positions matching TRBD1. Germline lookup yields CDR1 MNHEY and CDR2 SVGAGI. This CDR3 comprises 15 residues. Trimming took 3 bases from V and 0 from J; bases not matched to a gene: 5. The CDR3 DNA is TGTGCCAGCAGTTATGGGACAGCGATCTCCTACGAGCAGTACTTC. It codes for CASSYGTAISYEQYF.

CDR3 DNA sequence: TGTGCCAGCAGCTTCGGACAGCCAGGGGAGACCCAGTACTTC. This gives the protein CASSFGQPGETQYF. V gene TRBV7-3 combines with J gene TRBJ2-5, with D possibly TRBD1 on 6 matching bases. The CDR3 has 14 residues. Trimming pared 3 bases from V and 5 bases from J, leaving 13 bases between. The germline V gene encodes CDR1 SGHTA and CDR2 FQGTGA.

This chain connects TRBV9 to TRBJ1-2; 7 positions agree with TRBD1. V was pared by 3 bases and J by 5 bases, with 1 base of the junction left unmatched. Germline CDR1 SGDLS, CDR2 YYNGEE. The CDR3 length is 12 residues. Here the CDR3 DNA reads TGTGCCAGCAGCGCACAGGGGTATGGCTACACCTTC. Translated, it gives CASSAQGYGYTF.

The chain joins TRBV29-1 to TRBJ1-5; D is undetermined. The CDR3 runs to 12 residues. Trimming pared 5 bases from V and 4 bases from J, leaving 9 bases between. CDR1 is SQVTM, CDR2 ANQGSEA, per germline. The CDR3 DNA is TGCAGCGTTTCATCCGGGAATCAGCCCCAGCATTTT. Translation gives CSVSSGNQPQHF.